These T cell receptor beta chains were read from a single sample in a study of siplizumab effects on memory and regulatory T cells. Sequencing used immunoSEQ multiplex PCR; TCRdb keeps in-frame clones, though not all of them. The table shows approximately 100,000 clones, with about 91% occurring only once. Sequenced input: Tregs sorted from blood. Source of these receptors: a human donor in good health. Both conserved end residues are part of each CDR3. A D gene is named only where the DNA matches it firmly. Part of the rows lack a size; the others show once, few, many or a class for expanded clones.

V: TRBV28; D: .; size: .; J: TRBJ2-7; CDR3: CASSGAWAYEQYF; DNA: TGTGCCAGCAGCGGGGCCTGGGCCTACGAGCAGTACTTC
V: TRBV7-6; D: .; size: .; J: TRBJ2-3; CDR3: CASSLVGDTQYF; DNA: TGTGCCAGCAGCTTAGTCGGCGATACGCAGTATTTT
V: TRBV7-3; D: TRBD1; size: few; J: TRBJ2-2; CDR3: CASSRDRDTGELFF; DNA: TGTGCCAGCAGCCGGGACAGAGACACCGGGGAGCTGTTTTTT
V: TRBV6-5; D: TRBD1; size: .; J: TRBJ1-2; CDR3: CASSFTGTGEGYGYTF; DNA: TGTGCCAGCAGTTTTACCGGGACAGGGGAAGGTTATGGCTACACCTTC
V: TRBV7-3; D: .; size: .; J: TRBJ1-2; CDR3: CASSPGPGYGYTF; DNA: TGTGCCAGCAGTCCGGGGCCTGGCTATGGCTACACCTTC
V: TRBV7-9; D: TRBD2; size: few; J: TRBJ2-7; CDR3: CASSFLMTSGRDYEQYF; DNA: TGTGCCAGCAGCTTCCTCATGACTAGCGGGAGAGACTACGAGCAGTACTTC
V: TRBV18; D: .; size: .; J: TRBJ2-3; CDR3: CASSPRTLAPTSTDTQYF; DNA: TGTGCCAGCTCACCACGTACGCTAGCTCCTACTAGCACAGATACGCAGTATTTT
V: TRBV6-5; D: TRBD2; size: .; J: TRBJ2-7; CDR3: CASTPPGGYEQYF; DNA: TGTGCCAGCACCCCGCCGGGGGGCTACGAGCAGTACTTC
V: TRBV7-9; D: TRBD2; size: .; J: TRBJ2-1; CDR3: CASSFGTPGLVREQFF; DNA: TGTGCCAGCAGCTTTGGGACCCCCGGACTAGTACGTGAGCAGTTCTTC
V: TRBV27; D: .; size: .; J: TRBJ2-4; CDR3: CASGHAKNIQYF; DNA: TGTGCCAGCGGTCACGCCAAAAACATTCAGTACTTC
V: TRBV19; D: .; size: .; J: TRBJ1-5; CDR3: CASSIESYSNQPQHF; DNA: TGTGCCAGTAGTATAGAGTCCTATAGCAATCAGCCCCAGCATTTT
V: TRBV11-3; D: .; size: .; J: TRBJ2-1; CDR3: CASSLGSTWYEQFF; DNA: TGTGCCAGCAGCTTAGGGTCAACGTGGTATGAGCAGTTCTTC
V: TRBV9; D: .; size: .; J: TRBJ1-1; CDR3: CASSVTSGFTEAFF; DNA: TGTGCCAGCAGCGTGACCTCGGGGTTTACTGAAGCTTTCTTT
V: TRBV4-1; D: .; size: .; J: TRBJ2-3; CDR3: CASSQGVDWSTDTQYF; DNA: TGCGCCAGCAGCCAAGGGGTGGATTGGAGCACAGATACGCAGTATTTT
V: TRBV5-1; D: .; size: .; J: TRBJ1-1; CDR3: CASSSPGRNTEAFF; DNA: TGCGCCAGCAGTTCCCCGGGACGAAACACTGAAGCTTTCTTT
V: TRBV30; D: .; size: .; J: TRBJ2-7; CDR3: CAWTGKNYEQYF; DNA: TGTGCCTGGACCGGGAAAAACTACGAGCAGTACTTC
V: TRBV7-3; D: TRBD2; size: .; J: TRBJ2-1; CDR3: CASSLGLAGNNEQFF; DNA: TGTGCCAGCAGCCTCGGACTAGCGGGTAACAATGAGCAGTTCTTC
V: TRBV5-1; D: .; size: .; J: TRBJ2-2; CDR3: CASSLGGLLTGELFF; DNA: TGCGCCAGCAGCTTGGGCGGGCTCCTCACCGGGGAGCTGTTTTTT
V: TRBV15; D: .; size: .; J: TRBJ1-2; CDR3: CATSRVVSDGYTF; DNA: TGTGCCACCAGCAGAGTAGTGTCCGATGGCTACACCTTC
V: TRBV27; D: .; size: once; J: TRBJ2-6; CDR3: CASSPSEGRKGANVLTF; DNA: TGTGCCAGCAGTCCCTCGGAAGGGAGGAAGGGGGCCAACGTCCTGACTTTC
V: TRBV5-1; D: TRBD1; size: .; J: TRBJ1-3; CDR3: CASRGGLVGNTIYF; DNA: TGCGCCAGCAGAGGGGGCTTGGTGGGAAACACCATATATTTT
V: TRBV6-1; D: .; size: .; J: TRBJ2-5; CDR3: CASSEVIGSRETQYF; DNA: TGTGCCAGCAGTGAAGTGATAGGCTCGAGGGAGACCCAGTACTTC
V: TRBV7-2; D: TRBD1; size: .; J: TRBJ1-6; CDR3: CASSPLQGAHSPLHF; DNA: TGTGCCAGCAGCCCTTTACAGGGGGCGCATTCACCCCTCCACTTT
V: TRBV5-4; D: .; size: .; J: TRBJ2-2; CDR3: CASSFWSGELFF; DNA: TGTGCCAGCAGCTTTTGGTCCGGGGAGCTGTTTTTT
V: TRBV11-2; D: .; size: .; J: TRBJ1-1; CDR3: CASSLELSEAFF; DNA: TGTGCCAGCAGCTTAGAGCTGTCTGAAGCTTTCTTT
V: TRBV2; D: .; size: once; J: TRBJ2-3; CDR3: CASSGRASTDTQYF; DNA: TGTGCCAGCAGTGGCAGGGCTAGCACAGATACGCAGTATTTT
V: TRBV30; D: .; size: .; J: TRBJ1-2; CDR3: CGTGTTNYGYTF; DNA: TGTGGAACCGGGACTACCAACTATGGCTACACCTTC
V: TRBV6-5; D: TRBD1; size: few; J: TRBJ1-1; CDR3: CASSQDRDTEAFF; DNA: TGTGCCAGCAGTCAGGACAGGGACACTGAAGCTTTCTTT
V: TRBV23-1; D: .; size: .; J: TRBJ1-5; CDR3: CASSQILEGNQPQHF; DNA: TGCGCCAGCAGTCAAATCCTAGAGGGCAATCAGCCCCAGCATTTT
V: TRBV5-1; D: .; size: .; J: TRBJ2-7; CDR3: CASSLGREQYF; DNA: TGCGCCAGCAGCTTGGGACGGGAGCAGTACTTC
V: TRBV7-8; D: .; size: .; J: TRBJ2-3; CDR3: CASSSDGLGTDTQYF; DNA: TGTGCCAGCAGCTCCGACGGTTTAGGCACAGATACGCAGTATTTT
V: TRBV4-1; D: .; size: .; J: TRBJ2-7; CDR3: CASSQDWGDEQYF; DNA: TGCGCCAGCAGCCAAGATTGGGGGGACGAGCAGTACTTC
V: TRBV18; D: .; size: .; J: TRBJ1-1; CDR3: CASSMSRNTEAFF; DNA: TGTGCCAGCTCCATGAGCAGGAACACTGAAGCTTTCTTT
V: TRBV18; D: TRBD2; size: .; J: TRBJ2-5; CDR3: CASSPRGAGGQETQYF; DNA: TGTGCCAGCTCACCCCGAGGAGCGGGGGGCCAAGAGACCCAGTACTTC
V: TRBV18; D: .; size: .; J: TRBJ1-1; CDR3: CASSLTGPDTEAFF; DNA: TGTGCCAGCTCACTTACAGGGCCGGACACTGAAGCTTTCTTT
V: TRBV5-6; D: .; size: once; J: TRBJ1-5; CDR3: CASSLIQGGQPQHF; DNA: TGTGCCAGCAGCTTAATCCAGGGCGGACAGCCCCAGCATTTT
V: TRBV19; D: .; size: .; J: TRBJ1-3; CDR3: CATRVRRGSGNTIYF; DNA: TGTGCCACCAGGGTCCGACGGGGCTCTGGAAACACCATATATTTT
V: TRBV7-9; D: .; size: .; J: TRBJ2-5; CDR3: CASSRGPTEETQYF; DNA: TGTGCCAGCAGCCGGGGGCCTACAGAAGAGACCCAGTACTTC
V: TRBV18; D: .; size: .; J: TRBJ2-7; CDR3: CASSPSGQNYEQYF; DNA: TGTGCCAGCTCCCCATCTGGACAGAACTACGAGCAGTACTTC
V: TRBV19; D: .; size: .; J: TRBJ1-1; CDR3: CASKGSGTTATEAFF; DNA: TGTGCCAGTAAGGGATCAGGGACCACCGCCACTGAAGCTTTCTTT
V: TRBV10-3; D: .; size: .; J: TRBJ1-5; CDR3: CAISEGGLSNQPQHF; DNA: TGTGCCATCAGTGAGGGAGGGCTAAGCAATCAGCCCCAGCATTTT
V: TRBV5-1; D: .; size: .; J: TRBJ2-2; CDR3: CASSFGRGRTGELFF; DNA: TGCGCCAGCAGCTTTGGCAGGGGACGGACCGGGGAGTTGTTTTTT
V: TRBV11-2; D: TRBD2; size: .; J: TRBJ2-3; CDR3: CASSLRGTSGDTQYF; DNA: TGTGCCAGCAGCTTAAGGGGGACTAGCGGAGATACGCAGTATTTT
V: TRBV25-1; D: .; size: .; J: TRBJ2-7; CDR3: CASSESYEGSEQYF; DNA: TGTGCCAGCAGTGAATCTTATGAGGGCAGCGAGCAGTACTTC
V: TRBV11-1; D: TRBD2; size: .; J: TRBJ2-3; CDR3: CASSLRQTSGGGTQYF; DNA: TGTGCCAGCAGCTTAAGACAGACTAGCGGGGGTGGTACGCAGTATTTT